The sample holds a few counts of the clone carrying this T cell receptor beta chain. As yet, its antigen is unknown. This sample was taken from a study of cytomegalovirus exposure and HLA in healthy donors. The study's findings and limits: The only immune exposure information that was available was CMV serostatus. In a later analysis, DRB1 alleles had the most associated TCRs; HLA-C alleles the fewest.

Germline-derived CDR1 and CDR2 are SQVTM and ANQGSEA. The CDR3 length is 13 residues. The V end lost 7 bases, the J end lost 0 bases, and 13 bases lay between the germline ends. Vbeta (60) and Jbeta (13) primers were used in the PCR. Profiled with immunoSEQ multiplex PCR; TCRdb holds only in-frame clones, not every one. This sample has around 120,000 clones, with around 78% found just once. The clonotype comes from a woman between 45 and 60 years old in good health and CMV-seronegative. V is TRBV29-1 and J is TRBJ2-7; TRBD2 might be the D (6 bases). What was sequenced was PBMCs. The CDR3 nucleotides read TGCAGCGCACAACTCGGGAGCTCCTACGAGCAGTACTTC. This gives the protein CSAQLGSSYEQYF.